This record looks at one TCR beta chain sequence and its context. This clonotype was recorded at least ten times. Its antigen is still unknown. The sample holds no much larger clone one base away, and base qualities are not on file. For this chain, trimming is 2 bases at the V end and 1 base at the J end, and the number of junction bases without a gene match is 8. The CDR3 goes from the cysteine to the phenylalanine over 16 residues. The entry retains the CDR3 DNA only, 48 bases that are in frame from base 1. The germline V gene sets CDR1 to WSHSY and CDR2 to SAAADI. For whole blood analysis, roughly 2.5 ml of peripheral blood was drawn from adult healthy volunteers into Tempus tubes, and RNA was extracted according to the manufacturer's instructions. A robust, sensitive protocol for the amplification, sequencing and analysis of TCRs was described in the study, in which 3' ligation of a UMI-containing oligonucleotide to TCR cDNA was used. Total RNA was used without cell sorting and was treated with RQ1 DNase before reverse transcription, with a target input of roughly 1 to 1,100 ng. To check how robust the pipeline was in samples where T cells make up a minority population, libraries were built from skin biopsies and whole blood.

Library construction relied on 5' RACE. For the blood and skin samples, reverse transcription of TCR RNA was done with SuperScript IV along with alpha and beta constant region primers. The ligated cDNA was amplified in four rounds of PCR with nested alpha and beta constant region primers together with the SP2 primer. An oligonucleotide carrying the Illumina SP2 primer and a UMI was ligated to the cDNA 3' end using T4 RNA ligase 1. To prevent hairpin formation, the 12-nucleotide UMI was made up of two random hexamers with an eight-base spacer between them. From the second PCR onward, TCR alpha and beta chain libraries were processed separately and dual indexed for multiplexing. After pooling, the indexed libraries were analyzed by capillary electrophoresis and sequenced on either an Illumina MiSeq or NextSeq. Libraries were spiked with PhiX DNA at roughly 5-7% so that base diversity was increased and cluster recognition was improved. Per the source publication's procedure: Demultiplexor pulled UMIs out of read 2, joined the UMIs with the TCR sequence from read 1, and separated reads according to sample indices. Decombinator identified V and J genes and V-J junctions, assigning each TCR a five-part identifier including V and J deletions. Collapsinator used UMIs to correct sequencing errors and PCR amplification heterogeneity, yielding UMI-based abundance per TCR. CDR3Translator turned identifiers into nucleotide sequence, translated the nucleotide sequence into amino acids, and pulled out CDR3 regions based on terminal motifs. After normalization to the amount of input RNA, the error-corrected alpha and beta TCR counts from blood and from skin were compared. The public reads were run again by TCRdb, first through fastp at Q25 and then through MiXCR, and only productive beta chains were kept. A single entry per CDR3 protein holds the most common genes and DNA from its merged rows. TCRdb's processing, not the study's, gives the V and J calls here. The sample profile shows some 22,000 distinct CDR3 sequences; around 4% of them were found once. Approximately 7.8% of the sample comes from the top ten.

This specimen comes from a study of naive and memory T cell subsets (dated by TCRdb to about 2017). About the full investigation: The figure summarizing these samples reported ten or so blood donors, 7 tuberculin skin test biopsies and 3 saline control biopsies. PCR2 was typically a SYBR Green qPCR stopped at a set threshold; low-input samples could instead use end-point PCR (about 6 cycles). General study outcomes and caveats: The potential sensitivity of the RNA-based method to TCR transcript changes with T cell activation and differentiation was acknowledged.

In this chain, TRBV10-2 is recombined with TRBJ2-7, and 7 junctional nucleotides match TRBD2. The TCR comes from a male donor in good health. At the DNA level, the sequence is TGCGCCAGCAGTGAGGGAACTAGCGAGATGTCCTACGAGCAGTACTTC. Protein translation: CASSEGTSEMSYEQYF.